Below are 16 T cell receptor beta chains sequenced from a single sample in a study of siplizumab effects on memory and regulatory T cells. The method was immunoSEQ multiplex PCR; TCRdb's version includes in-frame clones alone and lacks a portion of them. The sample records under 85,000 clones, 75% to 90% being singletons. The sequenced sample was Tregs sorted from blood. These receptors came from a human donor in good health.

As regards this clone: Other DNA sequences in the same sample also yield this CDR3. This chain uses TRBV7-2 with TRBJ2-1, with D hard to call. V was trimmed by 9 bases and J by 4 bases, leaving 22 bases between them. CDR1 SGHTA and CDR2 FQGNSA come from the germline V gene. CDR3 length: 16 amino acids. The CDR3 is CASSTSTGPSYNEQFF. In DNA form, the CDR3 reads TGTGCCAGTAGCACCTCGACTGGTCCTAGTTACAATGAGCAGTTCTTC. The full variable domain, completed using reference TRBV7-2 and TRBJ2-1, is GAGVSQSPSNKVTEKGKDVELRCDPISGHTALYWYRQSLGQGLEFLIYFQGNSAPDKSGLPSDRFSAERTGGSVSTLTIQRTQQEDSAVYLCASSTSTGPSYNEQFFGPGTRLTVL.

The chain links TRBV30 to TRBJ2-1; D is unclear. V was clipped by 1 base and J by 10 bases, with 11 bases between them. Germline loops: CDR1 GTSNPN, CDR2 SVGIG (reference sequence). CDR3 size: 12 residues. The CDR3 DNA reads as TGTGCCTGGAGTGAGCTTGAATGGGAGCAGTTCTTC. Translated, it gives CAWSELEWEQFF. Full variable domain (outside the CDR3, taken from reference TRBV30 and TRBJ2-1): SQTIHQWPATLVQPVGSPLSLECTVEGTSNPNLYWYRQAAGRGLQLLFYSVGIGQISSEVPQNLSASRPQDRQFILSSKKLLLSDSGFYLCAWSELEWEQFFGPGTRLTVL.

The J gene is TRBJ2-1, the V gene TRBV4-2, with TRBD2 matching 7 bases. Germline values: CDR1 LGHNA, CDR2 YNFKEQ. The V gene end was trimmed by 1 base and the J gene end by 4 bases; junction bases not matched to a gene: 10. This CDR3 has 17 residues. In DNA form, the CDR3 reads TGTGCCAGCAGCCAAGGGAGGGCGGGAGTTCGATACAATGAGCAGTTCTTC. This encodes CASSQGRAGVRYNEQFF.

V usage is TRBV30 and J usage is TRBJ1-2, with unresolved D. Trimming left V 1 base short and J 4 bases short, with 7 bases between. The length of the CDR3 is 12 residues. The germline gives CDR1 GTSNPN, CDR2 SVGIG (reference sequence). The CDR3 sequence: CAWSGTVYGYTF. In nucleotides, the CDR3 is TGTGCCTGGAGTGGGACTGTCTATGGCTACACCTTC.

The chain recombines TRBV28 with TRBJ2-3, with 12 bases fitting TRBD2. CDR1 MDHEN and CDR2 SYDVKM come from the germline V gene. The CDR3 is made up of 17 amino acids. V lost 3 bases to trimming and J lost 2 bases; unmatched junction nucleotides: 6. The CDR3 sequence: CASSFDLAGGFTDTQYF. The CDR3 DNA is TGTGCCAGCAGTTTCGATCTAGCGGGAGGGTTCACAGATACGCAGTATTTT.

The chain employs TRBV7-3 and TRBJ2-3; 9 bases line up with TRBD2. The germline V gene encodes CDR1 SGHTA and CDR2 FQGTGA. The V segment lost 2 bases and the J segment 0 bases; nucleotides outside the gene matches: 9. The CDR3 totals 18 residues. The CDR3 is CASSLGLAPSTSTDTQYF. In DNA form, the CDR3 reads TGTGCCAGCAGCTTAGGACTAGCGCCAAGTACTAGCACAGATACGCAGTATTTT.

The V call is TRBV30, the J call TRBJ1-4, with 12 bases identical to TRBD1. V dropped 7 bases and J dropped 7; count of bases not matched to a gene: 10. Germline CDR1 is GTSNPN and CDR2 is SVGIG (reference sequence). The CDR3 is 15 amino acids. CDR3 sequence: CASRDRGPSGEKLFF. The CDR3 bases are TGTGCCTCCCGGGACAGGGGGCCATCTGGTGAAAAACTGTTTTTT. The full variable domain, completed using reference TRBV30 and TRBJ1-4, is SQTIHQWPATLVQPVGSPLSLECTVEGTSNPNLYWYRQAAGRGLQLLFYSVGIGQISSEVPQNLSASRPQDRQFILSSKKLLLSDSGFYLCASRDRGPSGEKLFFGSGTQLSVL.

V gene TRBV4-2 combines with J gene TRBJ2-1; no firm D call. Trimming cost V 4 bases and J 8 bases, with 18 bases left between them. The CDR3 has 15 residues. From germline, CDR1 is LGHNA and CDR2 YNFKEQ. DNA for the CDR3: TGTGCCAGCAGCCGGAAGGTCGGTGAATCAGATGAGCAGTTCTTC. Its translation: CASSRKVGESDEQFF.

V and J are TRBV19 and TRBJ1-2, with a possible D match to TRBD1 (5 bases). This CDR3 comprises 16 residues. The germline CDR1 and CDR2 sequences are LNHDA and SQIVND (reference sequence). Trimming left V 3 bases short and J 5 bases short, with 19 bases between. The CDR3 protein is CASSILHRDREYGYTF. The CDR3 DNA reads as TGTGCCAGTAGTATCCTTCACCGGGACCGCGAATATGGCTACACCTTC.

This clone occurred once. The chain is built from TRBV28 and TRBJ1-5; TRBD1 aligns across 8 bases. CDR1 MDHEN and CDR2 SYDVKM come from the germline V gene. This CDR3 is 16 amino acids long. The J segment lost 2 bases and the V segment lost 5 bases, leaving 8 bases of the junction unmatched. DNA for the CDR3: TGTGCCAGCAGTCCCATGGACAGGGTGGGCAATCAGCCCCAGCATTTT. Residues: CASSPMDRVGNQPQHF.

This clone occurred a few times. The J gene is TRBJ2-2, the V gene TRBV19; 15 bases map to TRBD2. The germline V gene has CDR1 LNHDA and CDR2 SQIVND (reference sequence). The CDR3 has 19 residues. V lost 3 bases, J lost 6 bases, and 11 bases stayed unmatched. The CDR3 reads CASSIASWGLAGGAGELFF. For the CDR3, the DNA is TGTGCCAGTAGTATCGCATCGTGGGGACTAGCGGGAGGTGCCGGGGAGCTGTTTTTT.

CDR3 protein: CASSLVFYEQYF. The CDR3 nucleotides are TGTGCCAGCAGCTTAGTGTTCTACGAGCAGTACTTC. The rearrangement links TRBV11-3 to TRBJ2-7; no clear D. The CDR3 runs 12 residues. Trimming pared 1 base from V and 3 bases from J, leaving 4 bases between. Germline lookup yields CDR1 SGHNT and CDR2 YENEEA.

V is TRBV2 and J is TRBJ2-1; TRBD2 matches at 13 bases. Per germline, CDR1 SNHLY and CDR2 FYNNEI. The ends lost 7 bases at V and 10 bases at J; junction bases unmatched: 7. The CDR3 length is 14 residues. Here the CDR3 reads CASIGLAGVGEQFF. In DNA form, the CDR3 reads TGTGCCAGCATTGGACTAGCGGGAGTGGGGGAGCAGTTCTTC.

This chain joins TRBV9 and TRBJ2-7; 11 bases are a match to TRBD2. Germline CDR1 SGDLS, CDR2 YYNGEE. V dropped 3 bases and J dropped 7; count of bases not matched to a gene: 12. This CDR3 has 16 amino acids. The DNA for the CDR3 is TGTGCCAGCAGCGGGGGGCCGATAGCGGGAGGGCGGGAGCAGTACTTC. Translating gives CASSGGPIAGGREQYF.

The chain couples TRBV4-3 to TRBJ2-6; D is ambiguous. CDR1 and CDR2 (germline): LGHNA, YSLEER. The length of the CDR3 is 16 residues. V lost 0 bases, J lost 2 bases, and 8 bases lay in between. CDR3 in DNA: TGCGCCAGCAGCCAAGAGTGGGGAACTGGGGCCAACGTCCTGACTTTC. Translation: CASSQEWGTGANVLTF.

This CDR3 reads CASSFFLTGTNTGELFF. CDR3 coding DNA: TGTGCCAGCAGTTTCTTCCTGACAGGGACGAACACCGGGGAGCTGTTTTTT. V and J are TRBV28 and TRBJ2-2; 7 bases agree with TRBD1. The CDR3 is made up of 17 amino acids. The germline V gene has CDR1 MDHEN and CDR2 SYDVKM. V was clipped by 3 bases and J by 0 bases; unmatched bases: 7.